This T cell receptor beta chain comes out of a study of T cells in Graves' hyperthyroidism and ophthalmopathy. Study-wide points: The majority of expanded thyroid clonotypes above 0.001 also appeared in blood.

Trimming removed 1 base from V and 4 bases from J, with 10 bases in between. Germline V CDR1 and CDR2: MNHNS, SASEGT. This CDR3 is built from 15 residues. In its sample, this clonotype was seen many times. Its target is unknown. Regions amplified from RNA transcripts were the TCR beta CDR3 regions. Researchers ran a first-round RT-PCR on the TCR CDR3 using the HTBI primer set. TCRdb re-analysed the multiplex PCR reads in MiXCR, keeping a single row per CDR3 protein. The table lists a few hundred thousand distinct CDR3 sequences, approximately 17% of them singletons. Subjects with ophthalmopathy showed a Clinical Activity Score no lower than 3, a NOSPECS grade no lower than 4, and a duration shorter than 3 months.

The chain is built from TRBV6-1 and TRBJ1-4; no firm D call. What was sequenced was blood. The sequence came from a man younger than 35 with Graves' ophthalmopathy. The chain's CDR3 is CASSEEGSRNEKLFF. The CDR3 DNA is TGTGCCAGCAGTGAAGAGGGCAGCCGTAATGAAAAACTGTTTTTT.